The sequence of this T cell receptor beta chain was determined in a study of blood T cells in healthy people across ages. The CDR3 is made up of 16 amino acids. Germline CDR1 reads SGHRS; CDR2 reads YFSETQ. Then a second PCR, running roughly 7 to 12 cycles, was carried out with a sample-barcoded 5' primer and a J-beta primer mix. TCRdb independently ran MiXCR on the 5' RACE reads; one entry per CDR3 protein. The data hold around 620,000 distinct CDR3 sequences, with about 25% observed a single time. This sequence was found in a woman aged 65 to 85 in good health. V usage is TRBV5-1 and J usage is TRBJ2-5; D possibly corresponds to TRBD1 (7 bases). Near its end, the DNA agrees better with TRBJ2-1, so the J call may be wrong. Sequenced material: blood. The CDR3: CASGQGGGDPTGEQFF. The CDR3 coding sequence is TGCGCCAGCGGCCAGGGGGGCGGAGACCCAACCGGTGAGCAGTTCTTC.